This TCR beta chain originates from a study of cytotoxic CD8 clonotypes in ibrutinib-treated CLL. Study information: Results showed 25 or so partial and 2 complete responses; following median 68 months, around 14 remained remitted, approximately 12 advanced.

PBMCs that had been cryopreserved were the source of 1.5 to 2 micrograms of genomic DNA for TCR beta libraries. Measured with immunoSEQ multiplex PCR; TCRdb has only the in-frame clones, and not every one. This table holds 150,000 to 200,000 clones, about 88% found once. Whole-study results and caveats: Whereas clonality rose at ibrutinib response, it declined toward baseline at progression. Under treatment, the uncommon public clonotypes either contracted or remained stable.

Remarks on this clone: The antigen remains unidentified.

V trimming: 8 bases; J trimming: 5 bases; junction bases outside the gene matches: 9. Germline loops: CDR1 MNHEY, CDR2 SVGAGI. The CDR3 has 15 residues. The clonotype comes from a human donor with chronic lymphocytic leukemia. V usage is TRBV6-5 and J usage is TRBJ2-3, with 11 bases matching TRBD1. The sequencing used PBMCs, collected at disease progression, from a patient treated with ibrutinib. CDR3 nucleotide sequence: TGTGCCAGCTTTCGCGGGACAGGGGGAAGAGATACGCAGTATTTT. Protein product: CASFRGTGGRDTQYF.